Below are 31 T cell receptor beta chains sequenced from a single sample in a study of T cell changes during pregnancy in multiple sclerosis. The method was immunoSEQ multiplex PCR; TCRdb's version includes in-frame clones alone and lacks a portion of them. The sample carries more than 10,000 clones, approximately 89% recorded once. Here the sequenced sample was CD8+ T cells from peripheral blood mononuclear cells, taken in the second trimester of pregnancy. The receptors were gathered from a female donor in good health, enrolled as a control in a pregnancy study.

This chain joins TRBV7-2 and TRBJ2-7; 7 bases match TRBD1. Germline trimming cut 5 bases from V and 2 bases from J; bases unmatched to any gene: 12. There are 16 residues in the CDR3. CDR1 is SGHTA, CDR2 FQGNSA, per germline. The CDR3 loop is CASSLPGQTSPYEQYF. The DNA of the CDR3 is TGTGCCAGCAGCCTCCCGGGACAGACCTCTCCCTACGAGCAGTACTTC.

This clone counts as medium-sized. The rearrangement uses TRBV9 and TRBJ2-1, with TRBD2 identical over 13 bases. V gave up 4 bases and J gave up 8 bases; unmatched junction bases: 15. Germline-derived CDR1 and CDR2 are SGDLS and YYNGEE. The CDR3 has 18 amino acids. The CDR3 is CASSSGTSGNWVRDEQFF. The DNA for the CDR3 is TGTGCCAGCAGCTCCGGGACTAGCGGGAATTGGGTGCGGGATGAGCAGTTCTTC.

This sequence joins TRBV9 and TRBJ2-5; 7 bases align to TRBD1. V was clipped by 1 base and J by 4 bases; unmatched bases: 7. This CDR3 is built from 15 residues. Germline assignment: CDR1 SGDLS and CDR2 YYNGEE. This CDR3 reads CASSVLGGTAETQYF. CDR3 nucleotide sequence: TGTGCCAGCAGCGTATTAGGGGGCACTGCAGAGACCCAGTACTTC.

J is TRBJ2-2 and V is TRBV4-2; 8 positions agree with TRBD1. The length of the CDR3 is 17 residues. Germline CDR1 and CDR2: LGHNA and YNFKEQ. With V trimmed by 0 bases and J by 4 bases, 7 bases remained unmatched. The CDR3 DNA reads as TGTGCCAGCAGCCAAGATCCCCCGGGACAGGTCACCGGGGAGCTGTTTTTT. Translating it yields CASSQDPPGQVTGELFF.

CDR3 sequence: CASSELQAGGPTDTQYF. The CDR3 DNA reads TGTGCCAGCAGTGAACTTCAGGCGGGAGGGCCCACAGATACGCAGTATTTT. The chain has TRBV6-1 and TRBJ2-3; 9 bases align to TRBD2. Trimming removed 2 bases from V and 2 bases from J; junction bases left unmatched: 8. The V gene's germline CDR1 is MNHNS and CDR2 SASEGT. The CDR3 has 17 residues.

The genes are TRBV2 and TRBJ2-3; TRBD2 might be the D (5 bases). Between the trimmed V and J ends, which lost 1 base and 2 bases, there was a span of 13 bases. This CDR3 is built from 16 residues. Per germline, CDR1 SNHLY and CDR2 FYNNEI. The CDR3 loop is CASSEGWRAHTDTQYF. CDR3 DNA sequence: TGTGCCAGCAGTGAAGGGTGGCGGGCTCACACAGATACGCAGTATTTT. Supplemented by reference TRBV2 and TRBJ2-3, the full variable domain reads EPEVTQTPSHQVTQMGQEVILRCVPISNHLYFYWYRQILGQKVEFLVSFYNNEISEKSEIFDDQFSVERPDGSNFTLKIRSTKLEDSAMYFCASSEGWRAHTDTQYFGPGTRLTVL.

This clone was counted once. V and J are TRBV7-2 and TRBJ1-2; no definite D call. Per germline, CDR1 SGHTA and CDR2 FQGNSA. The CDR3 sequence is 15 residues long. Trimming removed 2 bases from V and 5 bases from J, with 15 bases in between. CDR3 loop: CASSLSSGFWYGYTF. The CDR3 nucleotides read TGTGCCAGCAGCTTAAGTTCGGGGTTTTGGTATGGCTACACCTTC.

The count of this clone is one. This sequence joins TRBV28 and TRBJ1-1; 10 bases agree with TRBD1. The germline gives CDR1 MDHEN, CDR2 SYDVKM. CDR3 size: 15 residues. After removal of 6 bases from V and 4 bases from J, the junction contained 8 bases not matched to a gene. The CDR3 is CASSLMRTGGTEAFF. CDR3 sequence (DNA): TGTGCCAGCAGCCTCATGAGGACAGGGGGCACTGAAGCTTTCTTT.

V gene TRBV28 combines with J gene TRBJ1-2; D ambiguous. The CDR3 runs 14 residues. The V end was cut by 3 bases, the J end by 4 bases, with 12 bases between. Per the germline V gene, CDR1 is MDHEN and CDR2 is SYDVKM. DNA for the CDR3: TGTGCCAGCAGTTTGGGCCCGTTGGCCTATGGCTACACCTTC. Protein product: CASSLGPLAYGYTF.

By share of the sample, this clone is large. The chain carries TRBV6-5 and TRBJ2-1, with D maybe TRBD2 (6 bases). V lost 5 bases and J 9 bases, leaving 8 bases between the germline ends. Germline CDR1 reads MNHEY; CDR2 reads SVGAGI. This CDR3 spans 11 amino acids. The CDR3 reads CASSHGGEQFF. The CDR3 nucleotides are TGTGCCAGCAGTCACGGGGGTGAGCAGTTCTTC.

The V call is TRBV7-9, the J call TRBJ2-3, with 8 bases identical to TRBD1. Germline V gives CDR1 SEHNR, CDR2 FQNEAQ (reference sequence). V shed 3 bases and J 2 bases; nucleotides not matched to a gene: 4. This CDR3 spans 15 amino acids. The chain's CDR3 is CASSFGQGTTDTQYF. The DNA for the CDR3 is TGTGCCAGCAGCTTTGGACAGGGCACCACAGATACGCAGTATTTT.

This clone was counted once. The rearrangement uses TRBV7-6 and TRBJ2-1, with 13 bases fitting TRBD2. Trimming at V came to 2 bases and at J to 9 bases, leaving 4 bases not matched to a gene. The CDR3 length is 15 residues. The germline CDR1 and CDR2 sequences are SGHVS and FNYEAQ. Here the CDR3 DNA reads TGTGCCAGCAGCTTAAGACTAGCGGGAGGACTTGAGCAGTTCTTC. This sequence encodes CASSLRLAGGLEQFF.

This clone was seen only once. The chain combines TRBV7-8 with TRBJ2-1; D possibly corresponds to TRBD2 (6 bases). Trimming shortened V by 5 bases and J by 2 bases, and 16 bases separated the two germline ends. Germline CDR1 reads SGHVS; CDR2 reads FQNEAQ. This CDR3 comprises 16 residues. The CDR3 loop reads CASSPRERLAYNEQFF. CDR3 sequence (DNA): TGTGCCAGCAGCCCACGGGAGCGGCTTGCCTACAATGAGCAGTTCTTC.

The chain is built from TRBV6-5 and TRBJ2-7; 10 nucleotides agree with TRBD2. Germline CDR1 MNHEY, CDR2 SVGAGI. The CDR3 extends over 13 amino acids. The ends lost 7 bases at V and 2 bases at J; junction bases unmatched: 2. Written as DNA, the CDR3 is TGTGCCAGCAAGCGGGAGGGAGCCTACGAGCAGTACTTC. As protein: CASKREGAYEQYF.

This rearrangement joins TRBV4-3 to TRBJ2-7, with TRBD1 matching over 9 bases. Trimming at V came to 0 bases and at J to 3 bases, leaving 6 bases not matched to a gene. The CDR3 has 16 amino acids. Germline V CDR1 and CDR2: LGHNA, YSLEER. The CDR3 loop is CASSQEVGDRDYEQYF. CDR3 in DNA: TGCGCCAGCAGCCAAGAGGTGGGGGACAGGGACTACGAGCAGTACTTC.

This sequence joins TRBV5-8 and TRBJ2-1; D might be TRBD2 (5 bases). The CDR3 length is 17 residues. V lost 1 base, J lost 0 bases, and 14 bases lay in between. Germline CDR1 reads SGHTS; CDR2 reads YDEGEE. CDR3 DNA: TGTGCCAGCAGCTTGTGGGATAGCGCGGACTCCTACAATGAGCAGTTCTTC. Translating it yields CASSLWDSADSYNEQFF.

The genes are TRBV10-2 and TRBJ2-3, with 7 positions matching TRBD1. V lost 2 bases to trimming and J lost 9 bases; unmatched junction nucleotides: 2. CDR3 length: 12 amino acids. CDR1 and CDR2 from the germline V gene are WSHSY and SAAADI. As DNA, the CDR3 is TGCGCCAGCAGTGAGGTGGACAGGACGCAGTATTTT. It is translated as CASSEVDRTQYF.

The CDR3 nucleotides read TGTGCCAGCAGCTCCGGACAGGGGGAGACCGGGGAGCTGTTTTTT. Translated, it gives CASSSGQGETGELFF. V and J are TRBV7-9 and TRBJ2-2; 10 nucleotides align to TRBD1. Germline values: CDR1 SEHNR, CDR2 FQNEAQ (reference sequence). The CDR3 runs to 15 residues. V lost 4 bases, J lost 5 bases, and 4 bases stayed unmatched.

V and J are TRBV19 and TRBJ2-3; D call uncertain. This CDR3 is built from 13 residues. V lost 3 bases to trimming and J lost 6 bases, with 10 bases between them. Germline assignment: CDR1 LNHDA and CDR2 SQIVND (reference sequence). The CDR3 DNA sequence: TGTGCCAGTAGTATCCGAGAGGTTGATACGCAGTATTTT. Its translation is CASSIREVDTQYF.

The V gene is TRBV19, the J gene TRBJ2-5; 14 bases line up with TRBD2. Germline trimming cut 6 bases from V and 5 bases from J; bases unmatched to any gene: 8. Germline V gene lookup returns CDR1 LNHDA and CDR2 SQIVND (reference sequence). CDR3 length: 16 residues. The CDR3, as DNA: TGTGCCAGTAGGGGGACTAGCGGGAGCGAGGAGGAGACCCAGTACTTC. This translates into CASRGTSGSEEETQYF.

The J gene is TRBJ2-1, the V gene TRBV29-1; 12 nucleotides agree with TRBD2. Germline trimming cut 6 bases from V and 9 bases from J; bases unmatched to any gene: 12. Looked up from germline, CDR1 is SQVTM and CDR2 is ANQGSEA. The CDR3 is made up of 15 amino acids. CDR3 sequence reads: CSVLTTSGSLLEQFF. The CDR3 coding sequence is TGCAGCGTCCTCACGACTAGCGGGAGTTTACTTGAGCAGTTCTTC.

The rearrangement uses TRBV21-1 and TRBJ2-1; whether TRBD1, the table's D call, matches the DNA was not checked. TRBV21-1 is a listed pseudogene. This CDR3 spans 13 amino acids. Here the CDR3 reads CASSKDTYNEQFF. CDR3 sequence (DNA): TGTGCCAGCAGCAAAGATACATACAATGAGCAGTTCTTC.

The chain joins TRBV4-2 to TRBJ2-7; D may be TRBD2 (6 bases). The germline gives CDR1 LGHNA, CDR2 YNFKEQ. Trimming left V 1 base short and J 2 bases short, with 9 bases between. CDR3 size: 14 residues. The CDR3 reads CASSQVGGAYEQYF. CDR3 nucleotide sequence: TGTGCCAGCAGCCAAGTTGGCGGGGCCTACGAGCAGTACTTC.

This sequence joins TRBV4-1 and TRBJ1-2; TRBD1 matches 8 bases. Germline CDR1 MGHRA, CDR2 YSYEKL. The CDR3 contains 15 residues. The junction had 7 bases not matched to a gene; V was cut back by 4 bases and J by 3 bases. The CDR3 DNA follows: TGCGCCAGCAGCCGTCACAGGGGGTACCACTATGGCTACACCTTC. This sequence encodes CASSRHRGYHYGYTF.

The chain joins TRBV6-6 to TRBJ1-2; no clear D gene. Germline CDR1 is MNHNY and CDR2 is SVGAGI (reference sequence). CDR3 length: 13 amino acids. V was pared by 0 bases and J by 4 bases, with 6 bases between. CDR3 sequence (DNA): TGTGCCAGCAGTTACTCCCTGAGCTATGGCTACACCTTC. Its translation is CASSYSLSYGYTF.

This rearrangement joins TRBV30 to TRBJ2-2, with D possibly being TRBD1 (6 bases). There are 14 residues in the CDR3. Germline CDR1 reads GTSNPN; CDR2 reads SVGIG (reference sequence). Trimming stripped 2 bases from V and 4 bases from J, with 11 bases between. CDR3 protein: CAWSFGTLTGELFF. The CDR3 DNA reads TGTGCCTGGAGTTTCGGGACACTCACCGGGGAGCTGTTTTTT.

This clone was detected only a few times. This chain uses TRBV19 with TRBJ1-6, with 9 bases identical to TRBD1. Germline lookup yields CDR1 LNHDA and CDR2 SQIVND (reference sequence). The length of the CDR3 is 14 residues. Germline trimming cut 6 bases from V and 9 bases from J; bases unmatched to any gene: 6. The CDR3 nucleotides are TGTGCCAGTAGCAGGGACAGGGAAAGTTCACCCCTCCACTTT. It codes for CASSRDRESSPLHF.

There are a few counts of this clone. The genes are TRBV19 and TRBJ1-1; no clear D gene. The germline gives CDR1 LNHDA, CDR2 SQIVND (reference sequence). V lost 8 bases and J lost 4, with 14 bases in between. The CDR3 totals 13 residues. The CDR3 region has the DNA TGTGCCAGTCTCCGGAGCGGCGGCACTGAAGCTTTCTTT. Its translation: CASLRSGGTEAFF.

The chain uses TRBV29-1 and TRBJ2-7, with 8 bases aligning to TRBD2. The CDR3 contains 16 residues. Trimming at V came to 4 bases and at J to 1 base, leaving 12 bases not matched to a gene. The germline gives CDR1 SQVTM, CDR2 ANQGSEA. The DNA for the CDR3 is TGCAGCGTTGGGGTTTTCGGGAGGGGGAGTTCCTACGAGCAGTACTTC. It specifies CSVGVFGRGSSYEQYF.

The chain uses TRBV27 and TRBJ2-1; the D gene is possibly TRBD2 (6 bases). Trimming removed 6 bases from V and 2 bases from J, with 11 bases in between. Germline V gives CDR1 MNHEY, CDR2 SMNVEV (reference sequence). The CDR3 is 14 amino acids. The CDR3 DNA reads TGTGCCAGCAGACCTGCGGGAACCTACAATGAGCAGTTCTTC. This encodes CASRPAGTYNEQFF.

The chain links TRBV4-3 to TRBJ2-1; 8 bases match TRBD2. The CDR3 runs to 17 residues. V shed 2 bases and J 2 bases; nucleotides not matched to a gene: 8. Germline V gene data show CDR1 as LGHNA and CDR2 as YSLEER. The DNA of the CDR3 is TGCGCCAGCAGCCAAATTTGGGGTAGCGGGACCTACAATGAGCAGTTCTTC. It encodes CASSQIWGSGTYNEQFF.